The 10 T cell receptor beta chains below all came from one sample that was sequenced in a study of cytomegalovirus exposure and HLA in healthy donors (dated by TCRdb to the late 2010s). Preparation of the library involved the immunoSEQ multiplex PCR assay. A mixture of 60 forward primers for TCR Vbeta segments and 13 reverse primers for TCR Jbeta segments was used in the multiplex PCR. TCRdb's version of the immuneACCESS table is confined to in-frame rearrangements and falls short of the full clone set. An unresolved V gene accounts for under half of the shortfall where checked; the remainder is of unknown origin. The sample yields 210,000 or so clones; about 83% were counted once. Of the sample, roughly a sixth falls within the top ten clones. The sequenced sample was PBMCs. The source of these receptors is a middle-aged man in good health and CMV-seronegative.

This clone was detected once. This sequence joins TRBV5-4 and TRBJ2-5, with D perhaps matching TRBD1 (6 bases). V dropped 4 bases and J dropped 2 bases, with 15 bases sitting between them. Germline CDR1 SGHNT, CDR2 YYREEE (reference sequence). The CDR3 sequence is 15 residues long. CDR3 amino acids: CASSHTGTAQETQYF. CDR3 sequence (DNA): TGTGCCAGCAGCCACACAGGGACGGCGCAAGAGACCCAGTACTTC. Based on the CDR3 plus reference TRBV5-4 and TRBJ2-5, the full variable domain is ETGVTQSPTHLIKTRGQQVTLRCSSQSGHNTVSWYQQALGQGPQFIFQYYREEENGRGNFPPRFSGLQFPNYSSELNVNALELDDSALYLCASSHTGTAQETQYFGPGTRLLVL.

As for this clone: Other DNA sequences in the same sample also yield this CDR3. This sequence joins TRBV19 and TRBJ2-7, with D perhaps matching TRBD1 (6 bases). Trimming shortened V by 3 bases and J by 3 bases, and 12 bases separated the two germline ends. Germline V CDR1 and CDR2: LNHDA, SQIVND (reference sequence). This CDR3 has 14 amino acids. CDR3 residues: CASSIRDTSYEQYF. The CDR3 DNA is TGTGCCAGTAGTATCAGGGACACCAGCTACGAGCAGTACTTC.

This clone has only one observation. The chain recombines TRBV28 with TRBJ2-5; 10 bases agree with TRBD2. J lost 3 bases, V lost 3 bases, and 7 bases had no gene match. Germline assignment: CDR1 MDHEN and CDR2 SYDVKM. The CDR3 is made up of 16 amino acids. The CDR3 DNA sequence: TGTGCCAGCAGTTTGTATAGCGGGGGGCCTGAAGAGACCCAGTACTTC. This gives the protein CASSLYSGGPEETQYF.

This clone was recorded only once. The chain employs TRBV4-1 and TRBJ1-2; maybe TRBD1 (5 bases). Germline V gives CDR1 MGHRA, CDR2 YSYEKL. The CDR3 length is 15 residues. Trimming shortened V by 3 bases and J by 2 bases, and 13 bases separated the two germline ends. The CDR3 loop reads CASSQSWGENYGYTF. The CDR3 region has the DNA TGCGCCAGCAGCCAGAGCTGGGGGGAGAACTATGGCTACACCTTC.

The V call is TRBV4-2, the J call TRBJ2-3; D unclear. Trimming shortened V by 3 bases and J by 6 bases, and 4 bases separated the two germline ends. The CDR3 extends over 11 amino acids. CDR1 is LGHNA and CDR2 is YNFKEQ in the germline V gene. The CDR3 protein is CASSQEDTQYF. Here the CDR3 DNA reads TGTGCCAGCAGCCAGGAGGATACGCAGTATTTT.

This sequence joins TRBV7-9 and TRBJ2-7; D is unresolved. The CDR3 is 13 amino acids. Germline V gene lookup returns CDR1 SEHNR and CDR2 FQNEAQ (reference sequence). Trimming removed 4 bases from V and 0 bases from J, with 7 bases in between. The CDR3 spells CASSSGSSYEQYF. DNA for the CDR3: TGTGCCAGCAGCTCCGGGTCCTCCTACGAGCAGTACTTC.

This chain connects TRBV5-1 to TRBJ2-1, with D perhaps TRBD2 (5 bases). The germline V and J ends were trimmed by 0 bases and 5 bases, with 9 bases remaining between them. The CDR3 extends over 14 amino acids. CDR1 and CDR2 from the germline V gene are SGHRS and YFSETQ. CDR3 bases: TGCGCCAGCAGCTTGGCCCTGGGAGACAATGAGCAGTTCTTC. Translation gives CASSLALGDNEQFF.

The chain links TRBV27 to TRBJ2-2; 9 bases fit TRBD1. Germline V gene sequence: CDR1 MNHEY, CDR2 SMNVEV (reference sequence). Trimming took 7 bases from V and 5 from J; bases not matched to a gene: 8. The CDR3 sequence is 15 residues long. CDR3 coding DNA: TGTGCCAGCACGGCCAGGACAGGGGAGACCGGGGAGCTGTTTTTT. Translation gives CASTARTGETGELFF.

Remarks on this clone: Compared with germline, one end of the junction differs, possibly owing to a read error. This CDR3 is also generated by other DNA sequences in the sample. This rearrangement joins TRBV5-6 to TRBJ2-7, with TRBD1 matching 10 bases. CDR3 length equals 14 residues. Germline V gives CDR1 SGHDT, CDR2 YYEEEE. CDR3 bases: TGCGCCAGCAGCTCCCGGGACAGGGGTAGCGAGCAGTACTTC. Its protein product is CASSSRDRGSEQYF.

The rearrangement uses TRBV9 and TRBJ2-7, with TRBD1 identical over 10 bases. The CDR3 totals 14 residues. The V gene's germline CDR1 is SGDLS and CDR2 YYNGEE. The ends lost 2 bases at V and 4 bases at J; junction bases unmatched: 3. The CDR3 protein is CASSVGTGVYEQYF. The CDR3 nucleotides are TGTGCCAGCAGCGTGGGGACAGGGGTGTACGAGCAGTACTTC.